This TCR beta chain was retrieved from a study of cytomegalovirus exposure and HLA in healthy donors. Study overall: An earlier analysis found 110 million or so unique TCR beta sequences from roughly 170 million T cells.

General study points: Reportedly, a later analysis found an Asian-associated ancestry cluster had fewer N-insertions than the approximately 700-donor mean. Most subjects' HLA-A and HLA-B alleles were reportedly predicted from TCR beta sequences.

The PCR was carried out with 60 Vbeta primers and 13 Jbeta primers. This table comes from immunoSEQ multiplex PCR, and its TCRdb copy is limited to in-frame clones, with some not included. This table has about 86,000 clones, roughly 78% appearing once. A remark on this clone: Its antigen is undetermined.

The sequence derives from a male donor in good health and CMV-seropositive. Sequenced input: PBMCs.

The CDR3 coding sequence is TGTGCCAGTAGTATACCCGGGGGACAGGGGCCCACAGATACGCAGTATTTT. Protein: CASSIPGGQGPTDTQYF. This chain uses TRBV19 with TRBJ2-3; TRBD1 matches 10 bases. V trimming: 2 bases; J trimming: 2 bases; junction bases outside the gene matches: 7. The length of the CDR3 is 17 residues. Germline CDR1 is LNHDA and CDR2 is SQIVND (reference sequence).